The present T cell receptor beta chain was sequenced within a study of CD8 T cells in ankylosing spondylitis. Overall study findings and caveats: What appeared characteristic of ankylosing spondylitis blood was a TCR beta motif of under 10 highly homologous variants. Earlier literature documents some of the motif variants in reactive arthritis synovial fluid and blood. Enrichment of disease-linked clones was reportedly significant in matched ankylosing spondylitis synovial fluid.

Many counts were recorded for this clonotype. What it recognizes is unknown. TCRdb itself ran the 5' RACE reads through MiXCR, one entry per CDR3 protein. The sample carries 210,000 or so distinct CDR3 sequences, 8.2% recorded once. This CDR3 is 15 amino acids long. Germline CDR1 and CDR2: DFQATT and SNEGSKA (reference sequence). J gave up 8 bases and V 1 base, and 7 bases lay outside the gene matches. What was sequenced was blood, either unsorted or a sorted T cell fraction (not recorded which). The rearrangement joins TRBV20-1 to TRBJ2-2; the match to TRBD2 covers 10 bases. The clonotype was recovered from a female donor with ankylosing spondylitis or in good health (not recorded which). The CDR3 loop is CSARVASGRSGELFF. Here the CDR3 DNA reads TGCAGTGCTAGAGTAGCTAGCGGGAGATCTGGGGAGCTGTTTTTT.